This entry is about one TCR beta chain. The ends lost 4 bases at V and 8 bases at J; junction bases unmatched: 5. In germline, CDR1 is PRHDT, CDR2 FYEKMQ (reference sequence). The CDR3 loop spans 14 amino acids. The data stem from a study of technical replicates of blood from a handful of donors. Generated by immunoSEQ multiplex PCR, the TCRdb table keeps only in-frame clones and is missing some. The sample shows about 83,000 clones, 90% to 95% of them seen only once. This rearrangement joins TRBV13 to TRBJ1-6; TRBD1 aligns across 7 bases. Specimen: T cells isolated from PBMCs. The sequence was obtained from a human donor in good health. The CDR3 is CASSWGQNHSPLHF. In DNA, the CDR3 is TGTGCCAGCAGCTGGGGACAGAACCATTCACCCCTCCACTTT.